These 16 T cell receptor beta chains were all obtained from the same sample, sequenced in a study of beta chain features in type 1 diabetes. The study, taken as a whole, reports: All four CD4+ subsets from Type 1 diabetes patients carried moderately but significantly shorter TCRB CDR3s.

The antigens for these receptors are not known. Investigators reverse transcribed all isolated RNA, so they sequenced expressed TCRB transcripts. The repertoire was sequenced with immunoSEQ multiplex PCR; TCRdb's copy has only in-frame clones and lacks some. The sample lists more than 95,000 clones; 15% to 20% were seen once. The material sequenced was central memory CD4+ T cells from blood. The receptor set was obtained from a young man with type 1 diabetes.

The rearrangement links TRBV2 to TRBJ1-2, with D perhaps matching TRBD1 (5 bases). V was shortened by 4 bases and J by 6 bases, with 12 bases between the two germline ends. Germline V gives CDR1 SNHLY, CDR2 FYNNEI. The CDR3 is 13 residues long. CDR3 sequence (DNA): TGTGCCAGCAGTGCCGCCGGGACCGATGGCTACACCTTC. It encodes CASSAAGTDGYTF.

This chain joins TRBV18 and TRBJ2-2; maybe TRBD2 (5 bases). The CDR3 consists of 14 residues. CDR1 is KGHSH, CDR2 LQKENI, per germline. The ends were cut back, 2 bases at V and 5 bases at J, with 9 bases in the middle. As DNA, the CDR3 is TGTGCCAGCTCACCAGCAGCGGCAACCGGGGAGCTGTTTTTT. It yields the protein CASSPAAATGELFF. Complete variable domain (other parts from reference TRBV18 and TRBJ2-2): NAGVMQNPRHLVRRRGQEARLRCSPMKGHSHVYWYRQLPEEGLKFMVYLQKENIIDESGMPKERFSAEFPKEGPSILRIQQVVRGDSAAYFCASSPAAATGELFFGEGSRLTVL.

This clone occurred a few times. This sequence joins TRBV29-1 and TRBJ2-5, with D unresolved. V was trimmed by 1 base and J by 1 base, leaving 7 bases between them. The germline V gene has CDR1 SQVTM and CDR2 ANQGSEA. The CDR3 extends over 13 amino acids. CDR3 nucleotide sequence: TGCAGCGTTGAAGGGACCACCCAAGAGACCCAGTACTTC. Its protein is CSVEGTTQETQYF.

This clone was recorded many times. The chain joins TRBV14 to TRBJ2-3; D remains ambiguous. The V end lost 2 bases, the J end lost 3 bases, and 12 bases lay between the germline ends. The CDR3 runs to 15 residues. CDR1 is SGHDN, CDR2 FVKESK, per germline. CDR3: CASSQMLGGTDTQYF. The CDR3 DNA is TGTGCCAGCAGCCAAATGCTAGGTGGGACAGATACGCAGTATTTT.

This rearrangement joins TRBV6-5 to TRBJ2-5; no clear D gene. The CDR3 is made up of 14 amino acids. Trimming took off 2 bases at V and 4 bases at J, with 11 bases between the two ends. In germline, CDR1 is MNHEY, CDR2 SVGAGI. The DNA for the CDR3 is TGTGCCAGCAGTTACGGTGACTGGAGAGAGACCCAGTACTTC. It encodes CASSYGDWRETQYF.

In DNA form, the CDR3 reads TGTGCCAGCAGCTTAGGGCAGGCGTCTTTATACAATGAGCAGTTCTTC. Translation gives CASSLGQASLYNEQFF. The V call is TRBV7-2, the J call TRBJ2-1, with D uncertain. There are 16 residues in the CDR3. With 1 base removed from V and 4 bases from J, the gap between germline ends came to 14 bases. Per germline, CDR1 SGHTA and CDR2 FQGNSA.

This clone was picked up many times. The rearrangement links TRBV29-1 to TRBJ2-7; possible D gene TRBD1, 6 bases. V lost 2 bases, J lost 7 bases, and 15 bases lay in between. Germline CDR1 SQVTM, CDR2 ANQGSEA. This CDR3 is 13 amino acids long. CDR3 residues: CSVETPGADEQYF. Written as DNA, the CDR3 is TGCAGCGTTGAAACCCCAGGGGCGGATGAGCAGTACTTC.

This clone was seen a handful of times. The chain carries TRBV9 and TRBJ2-1; TRBD1 matches 9 bases. CDR3 size: 15 residues. Germline V lookup: CDR1 SGDLS, CDR2 YYNGEE. Trimming removed 5 bases from V and 3 bases from J; junction bases left unmatched: 6. In DNA, the CDR3 is TGTGCCAGCAGAGTTGACAGGGGGGACTACAATGAGCAGTTCTTC. This sequence encodes CASRVDRGDYNEQFF.

In its sample, this clone is medium-sized. V usage is TRBV10-3 and J usage is TRBJ2-7; D is possibly TRBD1 or TRBD2 (5 bases each). V lost 4 bases and J 0 bases, leaving 13 bases between the germline ends. The CDR3 sequence is 15 residues long. The germline gives CDR1 ENHRY, CDR2 SYGVKD. In nucleotides, the CDR3 is TGTGCCATCAGTGTCTACGAGGGGAGCTCCTACGAGCAGTACTTC. Its protein is CAISVYEGSSYEQYF.

The J gene is TRBJ2-5, the V gene TRBV7-2; no definite D call. Germline values: CDR1 SGHTA, CDR2 FQGNSA. V lost 6 bases, J lost 3 bases, and 11 bases lay in between. The CDR3 consists of 13 residues. The CDR3 DNA reads TGTGCCAGCAGTCTAAGGGCAGAAGAGACCCAGTACTTC. It is translated as CASSLRAEETQYF.

In its sample, this clone was seen a few times. J is TRBJ2-1 and V is TRBV4-1; the match to TRBD2 covers 8 bases. CDR3 length: 17 residues. Germline V lookup: CDR1 MGHRA, CDR2 YSYEKL. The V segment lost 1 base and the J segment 6 bases; nucleotides outside the gene matches: 11. The CDR3 region has the DNA TGCGCCAGCAGCCAAGGGTCGTGGCTAGCGGGTTCCAATGAGCAGTTCTTC. This codes for CASSQGSWLAGSNEQFF.

This clone was counted between two and nine times. A read error likely explains this, since a far larger clone differs by one base. V and J are TRBV29-1 and TRBJ2-3; 7 bases are shared with TRBD1. CDR1 is SQVTM, CDR2 ANQGSEA, per germline. J lost 5 bases, V lost 7 bases, and 6 bases had no gene match. The CDR3 contains 12 residues. CDR3 sequence: CSADRRQDTQYF. The CDR3 nucleotides read TGCAGCGCGGACAGGCGGCAAGATACGCAGTATTTT.

This clone was counted a few times. This sequence joins TRBV10-3 and TRBJ1-1, with 9 positions matching TRBD1. The CDR3 has 15 amino acids. V shed 6 bases and J 10 bases; nucleotides not matched to a gene: 15. The V gene's germline CDR1 is ENHRY and CDR2 SYGVKD. In DNA, the CDR3 is TGTGCCATCAGCGAGGGACAGGGTCGTCTGGTCCGAGCTTTCTTT. Its protein is CAISEGQGRLVRAFF.

J is TRBJ2-7 and V is TRBV29-1; 7 positions agree with TRBD2. Germline CDR1 and CDR2: SQVTM and ANQGSEA. Germline trimming cut 7 bases from V and 2 bases from J; bases unmatched to any gene: 14. This CDR3 is built from 15 residues. This chain's CDR3 is CSGLKLAGRAYEQYF. In nucleotides, the CDR3 is TGCAGCGGCCTGAAATTAGCGGGTCGGGCCTACGAGCAGTACTTC.

V and J are TRBV5-4 and TRBJ2-1; D gene unclear. Between the trimmed V and J ends, which lost 4 bases and 3 bases, there was a span of 8 bases. The CDR3 consists of 13 residues. The germline V gene has CDR1 SGHNT and CDR2 YYREEE (reference sequence). The CDR3 DNA is TGTGCCAGCAGCCCATATGGCTACAATGAGCAGTTCTTC. Translating it yields CASSPYGYNEQFF.

There are a few counts of this clone. The CDR3 coding sequence is TGTGCCAGCAGTGCGCTAGCGGATCGCTCCTACAATGAGCAGTTCTTC. It specifies CASSALADRSYNEQFF. The chain employs TRBV6-1 and TRBJ2-1; 7 bases align to TRBD2. V lost 4 bases and J lost 0; bases outside the gene matches: 6. Germline V gene data show CDR1 as MNHNS and CDR2 as SASEGT. This CDR3 is built from 16 residues.